This T cell receptor (beta chain) was observed in a study of CD8+ T cells in alopecia areata. The treatment here: oral pan-JAK inhibitor, 5-10 mg twice daily. Isolation of CD4+ and CD8+ T cells from PBMCs was achieved by sorting. Looked up from germline, CDR1 is SGHAT and CDR2 is FQNNGV. The length of the CDR3 is 14 residues. The germline V and J ends were trimmed by 7 bases and 2 bases, with 14 bases remaining between them. After isolation, RNA underwent reverse transcription to generate cDNA as the sequencing template. Sequenced by immunoSEQ multiplex PCR; TCRdb stores in-frame clones only, minus some. The table has about 200,000 clones, more than 30% seen once; the top ten hold around 0.48%.

The rearrangement joins TRBV11-2 to TRBJ1-1; D is perhaps TRBD1 (6 bases). This sequence originates from a human donor with alopecia areata. The sequencing here drew on CD4+ T cells sorted from blood, taken between weeks 30 and 35, from a patient treated with tofacitinib. The CDR3 reads CASIRTGSNTEAFF. The CDR3 DNA is TGTGCCAGCATAAGAACAGGGTCTAACACTGAAGCTTTCTTT.